This TCR beta chain appears in the sequencing data of a study of blood T cell repertoires in COVID-19. Study-wide background: COVID-19 samples from acute and convalescent phases originated in the United States, Italy and Spain. Sources were T cells, B-cell-depleted T cells, or PBMCs; the material itself was cDNA or gDNA.

Profiling relied on immunoSEQ multiplex PCR, and the TCRdb table lists in-frame clones only, not all of them. The data show about 230,000 clones, 83% seen once. V shed 5 bases and J 3 bases; nucleotides not matched to a gene: 6. The CDR3 loop spans 15 amino acids. Germline V gene lookup returns CDR1 LGHNA and CDR2 YNFKEQ. Source material: peripheral blood. The chain joins TRBV4-2 to TRBJ1-2; 10 nucleotides line up with TRBD1. The sequence derives from a woman between 45 and 60 years old with acute or convalescent COVID-19. The CDR3 bases are TGTGCCAGCAGCACCCGGACAGGGGGGGACTATGGCTACACCTTC. Protein sequence: CASSTRTGGDYGYTF.